The 19 T cell receptor beta chains below were found in one sample sequenced in a study of cytomegalovirus exposure and HLA in healthy donors. The PCR contained 60 Vbeta and 13 Jbeta primers. The table came from immunoSEQ multiplex PCR; TCRdb's copy has only in-frame clones and leaves some out. The profile shows roughly 100,000 clones, more than 75% of them singletons. Sequencing was carried out using PBMCs. The receptors stem from a middle-aged woman in good health and CMV-seronegative.

This chain links TRBV4-3 with TRBJ1-4, with 8 bases matching TRBD1. The CDR3 contains 13 residues. CDR1 LGHNA and CDR2 YSLEER come from the germline V gene. V gave up 9 bases and J gave up 10 bases; unmatched junction bases: 10. The CDR3 region is CASMGQALGKLFF. The CDR3 DNA reads TGCGCCAGTATGGGACAGGCTTTAGGAAAACTGTTTTTT.

The chain carries TRBV7-3 and TRBJ2-5, with TRBD1 as a possible D gene (6 bases). The ends were cut back, 0 bases at V and 4 bases at J, with 12 bases in the middle. This CDR3 is built from 15 residues. The germline V gene encodes CDR1 SGHTA and CDR2 FQGTGA. CDR3 in DNA: TGTGCCAGCAGCTTAACTGGGGGCAGAACAGAGACCCAGTACTTC. Protein sequence: CASSLTGGRTETQYF.

The V call is TRBV28, the J call TRBJ1-1, with D possibly being TRBD1 (5 bases). Germline V gene lookup returns CDR1 MDHEN and CDR2 SYDVKM. The CDR3 totals 14 residues. V was cut by 2 bases and J by 3 bases, with 10 bases left in between. The CDR3 DNA reads as TGTGCCAGCAGTTTAGGGGGGGTGTACACTGAAGCTTTCTTT. Translating it yields CASSLGGVYTEAFF.

This clone was recorded once. The chain is built from TRBV7-9 and TRBJ2-1; weak D call: TRBD1 (5 bases). The V gene lost 2 bases and the J gene lost 6 bases, with 11 bases spanning the gap. This CDR3 contains 14 residues. Germline assignment: CDR1 SEHNR and CDR2 FQNEAQ (reference sequence). CDR3 sequence (DNA): TGTGCCAGCAGCTTACAGGGCCCCTCCAATGAGCAGTTCTTC. It codes for CASSLQGPSNEQFF.

On this clone itself: The limits of the CDR3 on the DNA are not certain, so only TCRdb's listed CDR3 is given. J is TRBJ2-7 and V is TRBV7-9; TRBD1, as called in the table, went unchecked against the DNA. The CDR3 has 14 residues if both end residues are counted. Germline-derived CDR1 and CDR2 are SEHNR and FQNEAQ (reference sequence). The CDR3 loop reads CASSLVGQGAAVDF.

The CDR3 loop is CASSLAGEVQYF. The CDR3, as DNA: TGCGCCAGCAGCCTAGCGGGAGAGGTGCAGTACTTC. This chain uses TRBV4-3 with TRBJ2-7; 9 nucleotides line up with TRBD2. V was clipped by 4 bases and J by 9 bases; unmatched bases: 4. The CDR3 sequence is 12 residues long. CDR1 is LGHNA and CDR2 is YSLEER in the germline V gene.

V usage is TRBV29-1 and J usage is TRBJ2-3; 8 bases map to TRBD1. Losses at the gene ends were 5 bases for V and 9 bases for J; bases not matched to a gene: 1. The CDR3 extends over 10 amino acids. Germline V CDR1 and CDR2: SQVTM, ANQGSEA. The CDR3 is CSVQGATQYF. The CDR3, as DNA: TGCAGCGTTCAGGGGGCCACGCAGTATTTT.

CDR3 DNA: TGTGCCAGCAGCCGGTTAGGCCGACAGGACACTGAAGCTTTCTTT. Its translation is CASSRLGRQDTEAFF. The chain recombines TRBV7-2 with TRBJ1-1; tentative D call: TRBD1 (6 bases). The CDR3 spans 15 residues. V shed 5 bases and J shed 3 bases, with 16 bases lying between them. Germline CDR1 reads SGHTA; CDR2 reads FQGNSA. Full variable domain (rest looked up from reference TRBV7-2 and TRBJ1-1): GAGVSQSPSNKVTEKGKDVELRCDPISGHTALYWYRQSLGQGLEFLIYFQGNSAPDKSGLPSDRFSAERTGGSVSTLTIQRTQQEDSAVYLCASSRLGRQDTEAFFGQGTRLTVV.

The chain employs TRBV5-1 and TRBJ1-2; no clear D. Germline V gene data show CDR1 as SGHRS and CDR2 as YFSETQ. Trimming removed 4 bases at V and 5 bases at J, with 12 bases between. This CDR3 has 13 residues. The CDR3 sequence is CASSLTGPYGYTF. The CDR3 DNA sequence: TGCGCCAGCAGCCTGACGGGTCCTTATGGCTACACCTTC.

This clone has more than one count but fewer than ten. V usage is TRBV7-2 and J usage is TRBJ1-5; D is uncertain. The germline CDR1 and CDR2 sequences are SGHTA and FQGNSA. V was trimmed by 2 bases and J by 5 bases, leaving 7 bases between them. The CDR3 is 13 residues long. CDR3 bases: TGTGCCAGCAGCTTAATCCACTATCAGCCCCAGCATTTT. Translating it yields CASSLIHYQPQHF.

The chain links TRBV11-2 to TRBJ2-7; 13 nucleotides agree with TRBD2. V dropped 2 bases and J dropped 2; count of bases not matched to a gene: 12. There are 19 residues in the CDR3. The V gene's germline CDR1 is SGHAT and CDR2 FQNNGV. This chain's CDR3 is CASSLYPWLTSGRTYEQYF. The CDR3 DNA reads as TGTGCCAGCAGCTTATACCCCTGGTTGACTAGCGGGAGGACCTACGAGCAGTACTTC. The complete variable domain, with remaining parts taken from reference TRBV11-2 and TRBJ2-7, reads EAGVAQSPRYKIIEKRQSVAFWCNPISGHATLYWYQQILGQGPKLLIQFQNNGVVDDSQLPKDRFSAERLKGVDSTLKIQPAKLEDSAVYLCASSLYPWLTSGRTYEQYFGPGTRLTVT.

The V and J genes are TRBV7-2 and TRBJ2-7; 9 nucleotides align to TRBD2. The germline gives CDR1 SGHTA, CDR2 FQGNSA. This CDR3 has 15 residues. V lost 0 bases and J lost 3; bases outside the gene matches: 3. CDR3: CASSLAASGNYEQYF. The CDR3 DNA sequence: TGTGCCAGCAGCTTAGCGGCTAGCGGGAACTACGAGCAGTACTTC. The full variable domain, rest sourced from reference TRBV7-2 and TRBJ2-7, is GAGVSQSPSNKVTEKGKDVELRCDPISGHTALYWYRQSLGQGLEFLIYFQGNSAPDKSGLPSDRFSAERTGGSVSTLTIQRTQQEDSAVYLCASSLAASGNYEQYFGPGTRLTVT.

The CDR3 DNA sequence: TGCAGTGCTTTAGGGGACACTGAAGCTTTCTTT. This translates into CSALGDTEAFF. The chain combines TRBV20-1 with TRBJ1-1; a possible D gene is TRBD1 (5 bases). Looked up from germline, CDR1 is DFQATT and CDR2 is SNEGSKA (reference sequence). The V end was cut by 5 bases, the J end by 3 bases, with 7 bases between. The CDR3 contains 11 residues.

V and J are TRBV28 and TRBJ1-2; a possible D gene is TRBD1 (6 bases). Looked up from germline, CDR1 is MDHEN and CDR2 is SYDVKM. CDR3 length equals 14 residues. The V end was cut by 10 bases, the J end by 7 bases, with 22 bases between. The CDR3 protein is CANNPAPQQGGYTF. The CDR3 bases are TGTGCCAACAATCCCGCCCCCCAACAGGGTGGCTACACCTTC.

The J gene is TRBJ1-1, the V gene TRBV19, with 7 bases aligning to TRBD1. The junction had 5 bases not matched to a gene; V was cut back by 7 bases and J by 0 bases. The V gene's germline CDR1 is LNHDA and CDR2 SQIVND (reference sequence). The CDR3 extends over 14 amino acids. In DNA form, the CDR3 reads TGTGCCAGTACCCGGACAGGCCTGAACACTGAAGCTTTCTTT. Translated, it gives CASTRTGLNTEAFF.

The chain employs TRBV7-9 and TRBJ2-1; TRBD2 matches at 8 bases. The germline V gene encodes CDR1 SEHNR and CDR2 FQNEAQ (reference sequence). This CDR3 contains 15 residues. V trimming: 4 bases; J trimming: 2 bases; junction bases outside the gene matches: 4. CDR3 sequence (DNA): TGTGCCAGCAGCTGGAGCGGGAGTACCTACAATGAGCAGTTCTTC. It encodes CASSWSGSTYNEQFF.

The chain links TRBV5-6 to TRBJ2-1; 12 bases match TRBD2. The CDR3 has 18 residues. J lost 0 bases, V lost 0 bases, and 4 bases had no gene match. CDR1 is SGHDT and CDR2 is YYEEEE in the germline V gene. Written as DNA, the CDR3 is TGTGCCAGCAGCTTGGCACTAGCGGGAGGCCTCTCCTACAATGAGCAGTTCTTC. Translating gives CASSLALAGGLSYNEQFF.

The chain uses TRBV25-1 and TRBJ1-2, with 12 bases identical to TRBD1. Germline CDR1 reads MGHDK; CDR2 reads SYGVNS. The junction had 6 bases not matched to a gene; V was cut back by 5 bases and J by 2 bases. This CDR3 contains 16 residues. CDR3 in DNA: TGTGCCAGCAGTACCGGGACAGGGGGCGTCAACTATGGCTACACCTTC. Translating it yields CASSTGTGGVNYGYTF.

The genes are TRBV5-6 and TRBJ2-5, with 9 nucleotides matching TRBD1. After removal of 4 bases from V and 5 bases from J, the junction contained 9 bases not matched to a gene. CDR3 size: 15 residues. Germline loops: CDR1 SGHDT, CDR2 YYEEEE. As DNA, the CDR3 is TGTGCCAGCAGCCCGGGACAGGGAACGATGGAGACCCAGTACTTC. Translated: CASSPGQGTMETQYF.